The T cell receptor (beta chain) under discussion was sequenced for a study of blood T cell repertoires in COVID-19 (TCRdb year 2020). For the wider study: Samples covering the acute and convalescent phases of COVID-19 were provided by collaborators in the United States, Italy and Spain. The material from the prospective study consisted of cDNA or gDNA derived from T cells, B-cell-depleted T cells, or PBMCs. Where HLA class I and class II types were available, the types were taken from metadata supplied by the sample provider, not from assay-based typing. The repertoires were released in a freely available public database meant as a resource for research on the immune response to SARS-CoV-2. Subjects who had been exposed to COVID-19, were actively infected with it, or had recovered from it provided the deeply sampled blood TCRbeta repertoires that made up the dataset. Samples came from the ongoing ImmuneRACE study (first 160 participants) plus 1,254 subjects from 6 global collaborators. The sample metadata nearly always contained a de-identified subject ID, COVID-19 status, age in years and sex.

Results and caveats for the whole study, not just this receptor: The quantity of clinical and demographic metadata differed by source and by participant and was supplied without curation.

V is reduced by 3 bases and J by 4 bases, leaving a spacing of 13 bases between them. CDR1 is given as MGHDK and CDR2 as SYGVNS, both from the germline V gene. Counted from cysteine to phenylalanine, this CDR3 has 15 amino acids. Only the CDR3 DNA is retained, 45 bases long and in frame from the first base. TCRbeta CDR3 regions were amplified from genomic DNA using the immunoSEQ Assay, a bias-controlled multiplex PCR. As for how the authors treated the data: The number of nucleated cells in each sample was estimated from the amplification of reference gene primers within the assay. To quantify the absolute abundance of each unique TCRbeta CDR3 rearrangement, sequence reads were collapsed and filtered. For each sample, productive Simpson clonality was calculated as the square root of Simpson's diversity index across productive rearrangements. The table was pulled from immuneACCESS by TCRdb, which kept in-frame rearrangements only. Such tables lose some clones; where checked, under half of the loss comes from unresolved V genes, and the rest has no known cause. V and J calls and clone size are given by that table; D and trimming were obtained from the DNA. This sample comprises about 300,000 clones, more than 85% of them detected only once. 1% to 1.5% of the sample rests with the top ten.

Whole blood was collected in K2EDTA tubes by collaborating institutions according to the institutions' own protocols. Collaborator samples were shipped for TCRbeta analysis as frozen whole blood, isolated PBMCs, or DNA extracted from either sample type. Points on this clone: The antigen it recognizes is unknown. No base qualities exist here, and no much larger clone lies one base off it. Distinct nucleotide sequences in the sample also encode this CDR3.

The chain is made from TRBV25-1 and TRBJ1-3; TRBD1 might be the D gene, on 5 matching bases. Sequences were obtained from peripheral blood. The receptor's source is an older man with acute or convalescent COVID-19. The nucleotide sequence is given as TGTGCCAGCAGTGATGGTGGGGGGAGCGGAAACACCATATATTTT. Translated, it reads CASSDGGGSGNTIYF.